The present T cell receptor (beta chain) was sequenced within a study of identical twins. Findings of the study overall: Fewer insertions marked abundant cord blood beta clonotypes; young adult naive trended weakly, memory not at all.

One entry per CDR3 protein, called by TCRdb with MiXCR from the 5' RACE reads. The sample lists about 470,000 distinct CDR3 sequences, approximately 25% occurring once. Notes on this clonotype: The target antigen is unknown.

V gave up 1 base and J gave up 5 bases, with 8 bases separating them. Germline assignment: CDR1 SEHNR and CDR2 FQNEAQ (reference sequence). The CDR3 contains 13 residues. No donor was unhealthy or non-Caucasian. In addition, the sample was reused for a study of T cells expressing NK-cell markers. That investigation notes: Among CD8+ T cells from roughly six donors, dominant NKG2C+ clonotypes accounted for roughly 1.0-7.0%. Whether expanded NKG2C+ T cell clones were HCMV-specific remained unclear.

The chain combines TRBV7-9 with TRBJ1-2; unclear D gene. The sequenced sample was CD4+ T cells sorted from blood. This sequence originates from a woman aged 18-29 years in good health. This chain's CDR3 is CASSLGSLYGYTF. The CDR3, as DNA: TGTGCCAGCAGCTTAGGGTCCTTGTATGGCTACACCTTC.